The present T cell receptor (beta chain) was sequenced within a study of cytomegalovirus exposure and HLA in healthy donors. 13 Jbeta primers and 60 Vbeta primers were used for the PCR. Libraries were prepared by immunoSEQ multiplex PCR; TCRdb keeps only in-frame clonotypes and omits some of them. Here the sample spans around 170,000 clones, approximately 88% being singletons. This clone was detected only a few times. Nominally healthy donors provided the samples, though records likely missed some immune exposures. V lost 5 bases and J lost 0; bases outside the gene matches: 1. Looked up from germline, CDR1 is SGHRS and CDR2 is YFSETQ. The CDR3 sequence is 14 residues long.

This TCR derives from a woman between 18 and 30 years old in good health and CMV-seronegative. Sequencing was performed on PBMCs. V usage is TRBV5-1 and J usage is TRBJ2-2; 7 bases agree with TRBD1. CDR3 nucleotides: TGCGCCAGCAGGACAGGGACGAACACCGGGGAGCTGTTTTTT. Residues: CASRTGTNTGELFF.